Below, 23 T cell receptor beta chains from the same sample are listed, as sequenced in a study of T cell responses to AZD1222 COVID-19 vaccine. Clones were sequenced by immunoSEQ multiplex PCR, and TCRdb holds only the in-frame ones, with some missing. The sample gives roughly 100,000 clones, around 83% of which show up once; approximately 5% is in the top ten. Sequencing was performed on peripheral blood, taken on day 0 of AZD1222 vaccination. These receptors all come from an adult in good health.

This chain uses TRBV12-3 or TRBV12-4 with TRBJ1-5; no firm D call. This CDR3 has 13 amino acids. V lost 6 bases and J 0 bases, leaving 6 bases between the germline ends. The CDR3 is CASRRHSNQPQHF. For the CDR3, the DNA is TGTGCCAGCAGACGGCATAGCAATCAGCCCCAGCATTTT.

The chain employs TRBV5-1 and TRBJ1-1; D remains unclear. V lost 4 bases to trimming and J lost 4 bases, with 14 bases between them. Looked up from germline, CDR1 is SGHRS and CDR2 is YFSETQ. The CDR3 totals 14 residues. CDR3: CASSLAGSGTEAFF. CDR3 nucleotide sequence: TGCGCCAGCAGCCTGGCTGGATCCGGCACTGAAGCTTTCTTT.

The gene calls are TRBV7-2 and TRBJ1-2; no reliable D call. V was cut by 1 base and J by 7 bases, with 19 bases left in between. The germline V gene has CDR1 SGHTA and CDR2 FQGNSA. The CDR3 covers 16 residues. As DNA, the CDR3 is TGTGCCAGCAGCTTAGATCGGGCCAGTCCCTTACGTGGCTACACCTTC. As protein: CASSLDRASPLRGYTF.

This clone was detected once. The junction does not match germline at one end; this may be a read error. This chain uses TRBV7-7 with TRBJ2-3; D not resolved. The CDR3 runs 14 residues. Germline V CDR1 and CDR2: SSHAT, FNYEAQ (reference sequence). In nucleotides, the CDR3 is TGTGCTAGCAGCGAACGATTTGGCACAGATACGCAGTATTTT. Translating gives CASSERFGTDTQYF.

The chain joins TRBV5-6 to TRBJ2-3, with D unclear. This CDR3 comprises 15 residues. Per germline, CDR1 SGHDT and CDR2 YYEEEE. Between the trimmed V and J ends, which lost 0 bases and 0 bases, there was a span of 8 bases. The chain's CDR3 is CASSLGAVSTDTQYF. CDR3 sequence (DNA): TGTGCCAGCAGCTTGGGGGCCGTTAGCACAGATACGCAGTATTTT.

The rearrangement uses TRBV5-1 and TRBJ2-3, with TRBD2 identical over 13 bases. Trimming removed 4 bases from V and 3 bases from J; junction bases left unmatched: 2. Germline V gene lookup returns CDR1 SGHRS and CDR2 YFSETQ. This CDR3 region has 15 residues. DNA of the CDR3: TGCGCCAGCAGCCAACTAGCGGGGGGGACAGATACGCAGTATTTT. This codes for CASSQLAGGTDTQYF.

This clone was seen a handful of times. The chain combines TRBV9 with TRBJ2-3, with D perhaps assigned TRBD1 or TRBD2 (5 bases each). The germline V gene has CDR1 SGDLS and CDR2 YYNGEE. The CDR3 extends over 16 amino acids. Deletions cut 4 bases from V and 0 bases from J, with 15 bases between. The CDR3 DNA reads TGTGCCAGCAGCTGGAGAGGGGACCCTAGCACAGATACGCAGTATTTT. Residues: CASSWRGDPSTDTQYF.

This clone has a single count. The V and J genes are TRBV5-1 and TRBJ1-4, with 8 bases identical to TRBD1. The CDR3 sequence is 15 residues long. Germline V gives CDR1 SGHRS, CDR2 YFSETQ. The trim removed 4 bases at V and 5 bases at J, leaving 7 bases unmatched. The CDR3 loop is CASSPSWTGNEKLFF. CDR3 DNA: TGCGCCAGCAGCCCGAGCTGGACAGGGAATGAAAAACTGTTTTTT. Based on the CDR3 plus reference TRBV5-1 and TRBJ1-4, the full variable domain is KAGVTQTPRYLIKTRGQQVTLSCSPISGHRSVSWYQQTPGQGLQFLFEYFSETQRNKGNFPGRFSGRQFSNSRSEMNVSTLELGDSALYLCASSPSWTGNEKLFFGSGTQLSVL.

The chain uses TRBV4-3 and TRBJ2-2; D gene uncertain. The V end lost 1 base, the J end lost 6 bases, and 9 bases lay between the germline ends. Germline lookup yields CDR1 LGHNA and CDR2 YSLEER. CDR3 length: 14 amino acids. CDR3 residues: CASSQGLGPGELFF. The CDR3, as DNA: TGCGCCAGCAGCCAAGGGTTAGGGCCCGGGGAGCTGTTTTTT.

The chain couples TRBV7-2 to TRBJ2-1, with unresolved D. Germline CDR1 is SGHTA and CDR2 is FQGNSA. Trimming shortened V by 5 bases and J by 2 bases, and 13 bases separated the two germline ends. This CDR3 contains 15 residues. DNA for the CDR3: TGTGCCAGCAGCGCGGACCACGTTACCTACAATGAGCAGTTCTTC. This encodes CASSADHVTYNEQFF.

CDR3 nucleotides: TGTGCCAGCAGACAGACAGGGGTAACCTATGGCTACACCTTC. As protein: CASRQTGVTYGYTF. The genes are TRBV25-1 and TRBJ1-2; TRBD1 matches at 8 bases. Trimming removed 6 bases from V and 4 bases from J; junction bases left unmatched: 7. The CDR3 spans 14 residues. Looked up from germline, CDR1 is MGHDK and CDR2 is SYGVNS.

This clone was detected only once. This sequence joins TRBV7-8 and TRBJ1-2; a possible D gene is TRBD1 (5 bases). CDR1 and CDR2 (germline): SGHVS, FQNEAQ. The CDR3 length is 16 residues. The ends were cut back, 0 bases at V and 2 bases at J, with 13 bases in the middle. The CDR3 here is CASSLARAGANYGYTF. The DNA for the CDR3 is TGTGCCAGCAGCTTAGCGCGGGCTGGGGCGAACTATGGCTACACCTTC.

The chain has TRBV7-9 and TRBJ1-4; no clear D. Germline CDR1 is SEHNR and CDR2 is FQNEAQ (reference sequence). The V and J ends lost 5 bases and 8 bases respectively, with 24 bases between them. This CDR3 has 17 residues. The CDR3 here is CASSRPLMGLVGEKLFF. The CDR3 DNA reads as TGTGCCAGCAGCAGACCGCTAATGGGCCTCGTGGGGGAAAAACTGTTTTTT.

The chain links TRBV7-2 to TRBJ1-5; no definite D call. Germline CDR1 reads SGHTA; CDR2 reads FQGNSA. V lost 5 bases and J lost 5, with 10 bases in between. The CDR3 spans 13 residues. CDR3 coding DNA: TGTGCCAGCAGCCGCGACGGGGATCAGCCCCAGCATTTT. Its protein product is CASSRDGDQPQHF.

The CDR3 spells CATSGPRRLEAFF. For the CDR3, the DNA is TGTGCCACCTCCGGCCCCAGGAGGTTGGAAGCTTTCTTT. The chain carries TRBV19 and TRBJ1-1; D not certain. The ends were cut back, 10 bases at V and 8 bases at J, with 20 bases in the middle. This CDR3 has 13 residues. CDR1 LNHDA and CDR2 SQIVND come from the germline V gene (reference sequence).

This chain links TRBV13 with TRBJ1-1, with D uncertain. This CDR3 is built from 14 residues. Per germline, CDR1 PRHDT and CDR2 FYEKMQ (reference sequence). V lost 0 bases and J lost 0, with 5 bases in between. CDR3: CASSLGVLNTEAFF. The CDR3 DNA reads as TGTGCCAGCAGCTTAGGGGTGTTGAACACTGAAGCTTTCTTT.

The rearrangement joins TRBV7-2 to TRBJ1-1, with D possibly TRBD1 on 6 matching bases. The germline gives CDR1 SGHTA, CDR2 FQGNSA. The CDR3 runs to 13 residues. V lost 5 bases to trimming and J lost 1 base, with 8 bases between them. CDR3 residues: CASSTQGNTEAFF. CDR3 DNA sequence: TGTGCCAGCAGCACACAGGGGAACACTGAAGCTTTCTTT.

The table lists this clone with a few counts. J is TRBJ2-1 and V is TRBV2, with 11 nucleotides matching TRBD2. The CDR3 runs 14 residues. J gave up 9 bases and V 4 bases, and 5 bases lay outside the gene matches. Germline loops: CDR1 SNHLY, CDR2 FYNNEI. Here the CDR3 reads CASSASGLAGEQFF. The CDR3 nucleotides are TGTGCCAGCAGTGCTAGCGGACTAGCGGGTGAGCAGTTCTTC.

This clone was seen just once. J is TRBJ2-3 and V is TRBV2; 10 nucleotides align to TRBD1. The V gene end was trimmed by 6 bases and the J gene end by 7 bases; junction bases not matched to a gene: 7. The CDR3 length is 14 residues. The germline CDR1 and CDR2 sequences are SNHLY and FYNNEI. Written as DNA, the CDR3 is TGTGCCAGCAGGGACGACAGGGGGCGTCATACGCAGTATTTT. It encodes CASRDDRGRHTQYF.

V and J are TRBV11-3 and TRBJ1-1; D not certain. Per the germline V gene, CDR1 is SGHNT and CDR2 is YENEEA. The V end was cut by 4 bases, the J end by 7 bases, with 13 bases between. The length of the CDR3 is 13 residues. CDR3 sequence (DNA): TGTGCCAGCAGCTCCCGTTCACTCGATGAAGCTTTCTTT. Translation gives CASSSRSLDEAFF.

V is TRBV11-1 and J is TRBJ1-1; D possibly corresponds to TRBD1 (5 bases). V lost 5 bases and J 2 bases, leaving 12 bases between the germline ends. Per germline, CDR1 SGHAT and CDR2 FQDESV (reference sequence). The CDR3 extends over 14 amino acids. CDR3 amino acids: CASSPGTANTEAFF. The CDR3 DNA reads as TGTGCCAGCAGCCCTGGGACGGCTAACACTGAAGCTTTCTTT.

The CDR3 region has the DNA TGCGCCAGCAGCCAAGCAACAGGGGGAATCGGGGAGCTGTTTTTT. It specifies CASSQATGGIGELFF. The chain combines TRBV4-3 with TRBJ2-2; TRBD1 agrees at 8 bases. CDR3 length: 15 residues. CDR1 and CDR2 from the germline V gene are LGHNA and YSLEER. Trimming at V came to 1 base and at J to 7 bases, leaving 5 bases not matched to a gene.

J is TRBJ1-5 and V is TRBV7-2, with D unclear. Germline V gene lookup returns CDR1 SGHTA and CDR2 FQGNSA. The CDR3 totals 12 residues. V was shortened by 6 bases and J by 7 bases, with 10 bases between the two germline ends. The CDR3 nucleotides read TGTGCCAGCAGTTACGCAGGCCAGCCCCAGCATTTT. It encodes CASSYAGQPQHF. Together with reference TRBV7-2 and TRBJ1-5, the CDR3 gives the full variable domain: GAGVSQSPSNKVTEKGKDVELRCDPISGHTALYWYRQSLGQGLEFLIYFQGNSAPDKSGLPSDRFSAERTGGSVSTLTIQRTQQEDSAVYLCASSYAGQPQHFGDGTRLSIL.